This entry concerns a single T cell receptor (beta chain). The antigen remains undetermined. Sequencing used immunoSEQ multiplex PCR; TCRdb keeps in-frame clones, though not all of them. This sample has fewer than 30,000 clones, with nearly 95% found just once. This CDR3 has 11 amino acids. V was trimmed by 3 bases and J by 2 bases, leaving 2 bases between them. Germline CDR1 reads DFQATT; CDR2 reads SNEGSKA (reference sequence). Blood CD4+ CD25-low CD127-high conventional T cells supplied the genomic DNA template. This sample was included in a study of regulatory and conventional T cells in RAG deficiency. Findings of the study overall: RAG-deficient patients showed markedly lower Shannon entropy and higher Simpson indices than control T-cell subsets.

These same data were also listed under a study on regulatory T cells. That source reports: Primers: 52 TRBV forward and 13 TRBJ reverse.

This TCR came from a human donor in good health. Sequencing used CD25- CD4+ T cells sorted from blood. The chain is built from TRBV20-1 and TRBJ2-1; D unclear. The CDR3 DNA reads TGCAGTGCTAGTACCTACAATGAGCAGTTCTTC. Translation: CSASTYNEQFF.